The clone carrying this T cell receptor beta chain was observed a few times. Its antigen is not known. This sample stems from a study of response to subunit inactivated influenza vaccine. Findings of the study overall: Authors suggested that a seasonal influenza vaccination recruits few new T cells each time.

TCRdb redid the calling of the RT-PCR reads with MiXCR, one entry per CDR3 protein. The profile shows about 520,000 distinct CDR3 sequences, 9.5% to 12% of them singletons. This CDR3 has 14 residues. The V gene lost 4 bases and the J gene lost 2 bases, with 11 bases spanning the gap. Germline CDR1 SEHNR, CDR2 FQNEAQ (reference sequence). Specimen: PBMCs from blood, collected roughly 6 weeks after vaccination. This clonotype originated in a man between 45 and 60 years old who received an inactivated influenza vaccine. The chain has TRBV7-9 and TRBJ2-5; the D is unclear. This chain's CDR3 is CASSSPVEQETQYF. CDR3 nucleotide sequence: TGTGCCAGCAGCTCCCCGGTCGAACAAGAGACCCAGTACTTC.